A single sample gave rise to the 20 T cell receptor beta chains below, sequenced in a study of T cells in Graves' hyperthyroidism and ophthalmopathy (dated by TCRdb to between 2018 and 2020). The library relied on multiplex PCR. Sequencing used an Illumina HiSeq 2000. Amplification of TCR beta CDR3 regions was carried out from RNA transcripts. For the first round of RT-PCR on the TCR CDR3, the HTBI primer set was used together with the Qiagen OneStep RT-PCR kit. In-frame beta chains were kept once TCRdb had trimmed the public reads at Q25 with fastp and called clones with MiXCR. Rows matching on CDR3 protein sequence are summarized as one entry with the most common DNA and genes. For this sample the table gives hundreds of thousands of distinct CDR3 sequences, of which 17% were detected only once. Around 55% of the sample rests with the top ten. The sample consisted of blood. The receptors were gathered from a woman aged 60-75 years with Graves' ophthalmopathy.

This clonotype was counted at least ten times. CDR3 in DNA: TGTGCCAGCCATTCCCTAGCGGGATCGATGAAAAGTGAGCAGTTCTTC. Translated: CASHSLAGSMKSEQFF. J is TRBJ2-1 and V is TRBV27, with 9 bases fitting TRBD2. Unmatched junction bases numbered 17, after V lost 8 bases and J lost 9 bases. CDR3 size: 16 residues. Germline CDR1 reads MNHEY; CDR2 reads SMNVEV (reference sequence).

The J gene is TRBJ1-5, the V gene TRBV5-1; D gene unclear. CDR1 is SGHRS and CDR2 is YFSETQ in the germline V gene. The CDR3 runs 16 residues. Trimming left V 7 bases short and J 5 bases short, with 22 bases between. For the CDR3, the DNA is TGCGCCAGCCCATCCCCATCGTCAGGATTCTATCAGCCCCAGCATTTT. This translates into CASPSPSSGFYQPQHF.

This clonotype was seen once. The rearrangement joins TRBV24-1 to TRBJ2-2; D gene unclear. CDR1 KGHDR and CDR2 SFDVKD come from the germline V gene. This CDR3 contains 13 residues. V lost 12 bases and J lost 6, with 16 bases in between. The CDR3, as DNA: TGTGCCGCAACGACTTCTGGGGCCGGGGAGCTGTTTTTT. Its protein product is CAATTSGAGELFF.

This clonotype was seen at least ten times. The V call is TRBV12-3 or TRBV12-4, the J call TRBJ1-4; D is uncertain. This CDR3 region has 11 residues. Trimming cost V 6 bases and J 11 bases, with 10 bases left between them. Here the CDR3 reads CASSSTGKLFF. Here the CDR3 DNA reads TGTGCCAGCAGCTCAACGGGGAAACTGTTTTTT.

This clonotype was counted ten times or more. The chain combines TRBV28 with TRBJ1-2; tentative D call: TRBD1 (6 bases). This CDR3 is built from 13 residues. Trimming left V 7 bases short and J 8 bases short, with 17 bases between. The V gene's germline CDR1 is MDHEN and CDR2 SYDVKM. The CDR3 nucleotides read TGTGCCAGCATGGGACACCTAACGTCCGGCTACACCTTC. Translating it yields CASMGHLTSGYTF.

The V call is TRBV19, the J call TRBJ2-1; D call uncertain. This CDR3 contains 11 residues. V lost 8 bases and J lost 2, with 4 bases in between. Germline CDR1 LNHDA, CDR2 SQIVND (reference sequence). CDR3 sequence reads: CASLAYNEQFF. The CDR3 DNA is TGTGCCAGTCTTGCCTACAATGAGCAGTTCTTC.

This clonotype was picked up many times. CDR3: CASSQGGQGWSEQYF. The DNA for the CDR3 is TGTGCCAGCAGCCAGGGGGGACAGGGTTGGTCCGAGCAGTACTTC. The V and J genes are TRBV4-2 and TRBJ2-7; 9 positions agree with TRBD1. Germline-derived CDR1 and CDR2 are LGHNA and YNFKEQ. J gave up 6 bases and V 3 bases, and 9 bases lay outside the gene matches. The CDR3 contains 15 residues.

The chain is built from TRBV20-1 and TRBJ2-3; 7 nucleotides line up with TRBD1. The CDR3 sequence is 19 residues long. Losses at the gene ends were 4 bases for V and 4 bases for J; bases not matched to a gene: 23. The germline V gene encodes CDR1 DFQATT and CDR2 SNEGSKA (reference sequence). CDR3 DNA: TGCAGTGCTATAGAGCTTAGACAGGGATTCTCCTTTATACCAGATACGCAGTATTTT. Translating gives CSAIELRQGFSFIPDTQYF.

This clonotype was observed a few times. The chain is built from TRBV6-1 and TRBJ1-3, with D uncertain. Germline CDR1 is MNHNS and CDR2 is SASEGT. The CDR3 loop spans 15 amino acids. With 1 base removed from V and 0 bases from J, the gap between germline ends came to 7 bases. The CDR3 DNA is TGTGCCAGCAGTGAAGGCGTGTTCTCTGGAAACACCATATATTTT. Translating gives CASSEGVFSGNTIYF.

There are a few counts of this clonotype. The chain carries TRBV28 and TRBJ2-1; 8 nucleotides align to TRBD1. Trimming took 5 bases from V and 5 from J; bases not matched to a gene: 8. This CDR3 has 15 amino acids. Per the germline V gene, CDR1 is MDHEN and CDR2 is SYDVKM. The CDR3 DNA follows: TGTGCCAGCAGTCCGGACAGGGACAAGGACAATGAGCAGTTCTTC. The encoded protein is CASSPDRDKDNEQFF.

This clonotype has just one count. The CDR3 is CASTPRRGGELFF. CDR3 nucleotide sequence: TGTGCCAGTACCCCCAGGAGGGGCGGGGAGCTGTTTTTT. The chain is built from TRBV19 and TRBJ2-2; possible D gene TRBD2, 6 bases. CDR1 is LNHDA, CDR2 SQIVND, per germline (reference sequence). Trimming stripped 7 bases from V and 7 bases from J, with 13 bases between. The CDR3 consists of 13 residues.

A remark on this clonotype: Its ends do not fully match the called genes, so a read error is possible. This rearrangement joins TRBV12-5 to TRBJ1-1; 9 bases match TRBD1. The CDR3 totals 17 residues. Germline V gene lookup returns CDR1 LGHNT and CDR2 FRNRAP. CDR3 coding DNA: TGTGCTAGTGGTTTGGCACCGGGGGGGACAGGGTGGACTGGAGCTTTCTTT. As protein: CASGLAPGGTGWTGAFF.

This chain connects TRBV19 to TRBJ1-6; D is possibly TRBD1 (5 bases). V was cut by 10 bases and J by 7 bases, with 14 bases left in between. The CDR3 extends over 13 amino acids. Germline CDR1 and CDR2: LNHDA and SQIVND (reference sequence). The CDR3 region has the DNA TGTGCCACCGCAGGGAATCCGAATTCACCCCTCCACTTT. It is translated as CATAGNPNSPLHF. The full variable domain, in which reference TRBV19 and TRBJ1-6 provide the parts outside the CDR3, is DGGITQSPKYLFRKEGQNVTLSCEQNLNHDAMYWYRQDPGQGLRLIYYSQIVNDFQKGDIAEGYSVSREKKESFPLTVTSAQKNPTAFYLCATAGNPNSPLHFGNGTRLTVT.

This clonotype was counted many times. This chain uses TRBV20-1 with TRBJ1-5; unclear D gene. The CDR3 runs to 16 residues. V lost 0 bases, J lost 2 bases, and 14 bases lay in between. Germline V gives CDR1 DFQATT, CDR2 SNEGSKA (reference sequence). The DNA of the CDR3 is TGCAGTGCTAGAGATCGCTTAAGGGTTGGCAATCAGCCCCAGCATTTT. Its protein product is CSARDRLRVGNQPQHF.

In this sample, this clonotype turned up a few times. The chain couples TRBV7-9 to TRBJ2-7, with no clear D. CDR3 length: 16 residues. The germline gives CDR1 SEHNR, CDR2 FQNEAQ (reference sequence). V was clipped by 8 bases and J by 1 base, with 21 bases between them. The CDR3, as DNA: TGTGCCAGCGCCGGGTTCTCGGACCGAAATTCCTACGAGCAGTACTTC. This gives the protein CASAGFSDRNSYEQYF.

This clonotype turned up a few times. The gene calls are TRBV20-1 and TRBJ1-1; 7 bases fit TRBD1. J gave up 3 bases and V 0 bases, and 10 bases lay outside the gene matches. Looked up from germline, CDR1 is DFQATT and CDR2 is SNEGSKA (reference sequence). This CDR3 spans 16 amino acids. This CDR3 reads CSARDLRGGEHTEAFF. The DNA of the CDR3 is TGCAGTGCTAGAGACCTCAGGGGGGGGGAGCACACTGAAGCTTTCTTT.

This clonotype turned up a few times. Since the CDR3 does not end with the conserved phenylalanine or tryptophan, this likely comes from a read error. The V gene is TRBV6-2 or TRBV6-3, the J gene TRBJ1-1; D gene unclear. V was shortened by 5 bases and J by 1 base, with 20 bases between the two germline ends. Germline loops: CDR1 MNHEY, CDR2 SVGEGT. This CDR3 spans 17 amino acids. For the CDR3, the DNA is TGTGCCAGCAGTCAAATTCGGAGTACCCGAGGGAACACTGAAGCTTTCTCT. Translating it yields CASSQIRSTRGNTEAFS.

This clonotype was counted only a few times. The rearrangement links TRBV6-2 or TRBV6-3 to TRBJ1-6; D remains unclear. V lost 10 bases and J 9 bases, leaving 16 bases between the germline ends. Germline CDR1 is MNHEY and CDR2 is SVGEGT. This CDR3 is 13 amino acids long. The CDR3 DNA reads as TGTGCCACCAACTGGGGATGGGGTTCACCCCTCCACTTT. Translated, it gives CATNWGWGSPLHF.

The chain's CDR3 is CASSLPGTAVRKTQYF. Written as DNA, the CDR3 is TGCGCCAGCAGCTTACCCGGGACAGCCGTCCGAAAGACCCAGTACTTC. The V gene is TRBV4-1, the J gene TRBJ2-5, with 7 bases that match TRBD1. With V trimmed by 5 bases and J by 6 bases, 15 bases remained unmatched. The CDR3 is made up of 16 amino acids. Germline V gene sequence: CDR1 MGHRA, CDR2 YSYEKL.

This clonotype was counted between two and nine times. The gene calls are TRBV6-2 or TRBV6-3 and TRBJ2-3; 11 bases line up with TRBD2. The CDR3 covers 15 residues. J gave up 2 bases and V 7 bases, and 5 bases lay outside the gene matches. Germline V CDR1 and CDR2: MNHEY, SVGEGT. The CDR3 sequence: CASKRTSGFTDTQYF. CDR3 DNA: TGTGCCAGCAAACGGACTAGCGGGTTCACAGATACGCAGTATTTT.